A selection of T cell receptor beta chains follows, all from one sample in a study of T cell changes during pregnancy in multiple sclerosis. TCRdb's copy holds only in-frame clones and misses some; the assay was immunoSEQ multiplex PCR. The sample lists tens of thousands of clones, around 90% occurring once. The sample was peripheral blood, taken before pregnancy. Receptor source: a female donor with multiple sclerosis, enrolled in a pregnancy study. CDR3s include the opening cysteine and the closing phenylalanine or tryptophan. The D gene is left open where the match is weak.

D	V	CDR3
TRBD2	TRBV13	CASSYPSGIGNEQFF
TRBD2	TRBV5-4	CASTEGQREGEQFF
NA	TRBV11-2	CASSLLTRSSYEQYF
TRBD1	TRBV18	CASSPETGARYEQYF
TRBD2	TRBV4-3	CASSLTLPGLAASEQYF
TRBD2	TRBV19	CASTLSGRANGELFF
NA	TRBV14	CASSQDLGLPYEQYF
TRBD1	TRBV30	CAGDRANTEAFF
TRBD1	TRBV18	CASSRTGGNEKLFF
TRBD1	TRBV6-6	CASSLNTGGRETQYF
NA	TRBV6-4	CASIEGHYNEQFF
TRBD1	TRBV10-3	CAISRTGEGNQPQHF
TRBD1	TRBV7-2	CASSRTGGSEAFF
TRBD2	TRBV2	CATLAGNTGELFF
TRBD2	TRBV28	CASSLGRGGNEQYF
NA	TRBV18	CASSPVQGEKLFF
TRBD1	TRBV6-6	CASSDRGNTEAFF
TRBD1	TRBV7-9	CASHTGTGGLGETQYF
TRBD1	TRBV11-2	CASSSRQGNYEQYF
NA	TRBV5-6	CASILHDPRGPIIPDTQYF
NA	TRBV9	CASSGGIAGEVNEKLFF
TRBD2	TRBV7-8	CASSNVAGVAYEQYF
TRBD1	TRBV19	CASSKGGQGFYNEQFF